The rows below give T cell receptor beta chains drawn from one sample of a study of monozygotic twins with inflammatory bowel disease. Reanalyzing the 5' RACE reads, TCRdb keeps one entry per CDR3 protein, without DNA. In all, the sample yields fewer than 450,000 distinct CDR3 sequences. The sample taken for sequencing was blood. These receptors all stem from a human donor with ulcerative colitis or Crohn's disease, or a healthy co-twin of an affected twin (not recorded which). Each CDR3 is given with its conserved first and last residue. The order of the fields is CDR3 protein, V gene, J gene.

CDR3: CASSSRADSLDEQYF; V: TRBV5-1; J: TRBJ2-7
CDR3: CASRLDRGGNEQYF; V: TRBV6-1; J: TRBJ2-7
CDR3: CASSEGPRREGNTIYF; V: TRBV9; J: TRBJ1-3
CDR3: CASSLRSGTVGNTIYF; V: TRBV12-3/TRBV12-4; J: TRBJ1-3
CDR3: CASSLAGTGYNEQFF; V: TRBV11-3; J: TRBJ2-1
CDR3: CSASTSNPPNTGELFF; V: TRBV20-1; J: TRBJ2-2
CDR3: CASSQGGANTGELFF; V: TRBV4-1; J: TRBJ2-2
CDR3: CSAHSGGAARNYGYTF; V: TRBV29-1; J: TRBJ1-2
CDR3: CASSQDKRNEQFF; V: TRBV14; J: TRBJ2-1
CDR3: CASSYPNLGQTTYEQYF; V: TRBV6-5; J: TRBJ2-7
CDR3: CSVEDEGQGARGYTF; V: TRBV29-1; J: TRBJ1-2
CDR3: CASSLESGGYTDTQYF; V: TRBV7-2; J: TRBJ2-3
CDR3: CAISESSREADTQYF; V: TRBV10-3; J: TRBJ2-3
CDR3: CASSPRRDTEAFF; V: TRBV7-9; J: TRBJ1-1
CDR3: CASSSNSRGLLNTGELFF; V: TRBV11-2; J: TRBJ2-2
CDR3: CASSIMAVNTEAFF; V: TRBV19; J: TRBJ1-1
CDR3: CASSPPGVPYEQYF; V: TRBV18; J: TRBJ2-7
CDR3: CSVDRRDRPVDNRGTGETQYF; V: TRBV29-1; J: TRBJ2-5
CDR3: CASSLDRANNGYTF; V: TRBV5-1; J: TRBJ1-2
CDR3: CASSQNLAGELFF; V: TRBV3-1; J: TRBJ2-2
CDR3: CSAPDLAGAQETQYF; V: TRBV20-1; J: TRBJ2-5
CDR3: CATPRGGNWYEQYF; V: TRBV24-1; J: TRBJ2-7
CDR3: CASSVVTVTDTQYF; V: TRBV9; J: TRBJ2-3
CDR3: CASSLSQNTGELFF; V: TRBV7-3; J: TRBJ2-2
CDR3: CAISEPQGQGNHEQYF; V: TRBV10-3; J: TRBJ2-7
CDR3: CASSDGTAQETQYF; V: TRBV7-9; J: TRBJ2-5
CDR3: CASRPTGRGSPLHF; V: TRBV12-3/TRBV12-4; J: TRBJ1-6
CDR3: CACQGPRGAFF; V: TRBV19; J: TRBJ1-1
CDR3: CASSSSPSDTQYF; V: TRBV7-3; J: TRBJ2-3
CDR3: CASSADRDLYEQYF; V: TRBV5-6; J: TRBJ2-7
CDR3: CASSTDRGLGDGYTF; V: TRBV5-1; J: TRBJ1-2
CDR3: CASSLGAGLSGNQPQHF; V: TRBV7-2; J: TRBJ1-5
CDR3: CASSRYRGDDEQFF; V: TRBV7-7; J: TRBJ2-1
CDR3: CASVAGVGNPWDTQYF; V: TRBV28; J: TRBJ2-3
CDR3: CAASNPENYNEQFF; V: TRBV7-2; J: TRBJ2-1
CDR3: CASSLVGGGANEQFF; V: TRBV7-2; J: TRBJ2-1
CDR3: CSARAPGQGFYEQYF; V: TRBV20-1; J: TRBJ2-7
CDR3: CSAQDTNQPQHF; V: TRBV20-1; J: TRBJ1-5
CDR3: CASSLRLAGAYTQYF; V: TRBV12-3/TRBV12-4; J: TRBJ2-3
CDR3: CASSQAMEGPTEAFF; V: TRBV4-2; J: TRBJ1-1
CDR3: CSVEWEAGYEQYF; V: TRBV29-1; J: TRBJ2-7
CDR3: CASSLVSDSQNTEAFF; V: TRBV5-1; J: TRBJ1-1
CDR3: CASTSQVGAFF; V: TRBV6-5; J: TRBJ1-1
CDR3: CASSPGQGSGANVLTF; V: TRBV7-7; J: TRBJ2-6
CDR3: CASSYPYATEAFF; V: TRBV19; J: TRBJ1-1
CDR3: CATSGPRGGPTTDTQYF; V: TRBV24-1; J: TRBJ2-3
CDR3: CASRIQGTGSPLHF; V: TRBV12-3/TRBV12-4; J: TRBJ1-6
CDR3: CASEAVGAAEKLFF; V: TRBV6-2/TRBV6-3; J: TRBJ1-4
CDR3: CASSDVTAGFGTEAFF; V: TRBV2; J: TRBJ1-1
CDR3: CASSLVWDLKQFF; V: TRBV7-7; J: TRBJ2-1
CDR3: CASSPPRGGANSYEQYF; V: TRBV18; J: TRBJ2-7
CDR3: CASSTGTGRAEQYF; V: TRBV5-1; J: TRBJ2-7
CDR3: CASSAAGTGVAGELFF; V: TRBV9; J: TRBJ2-2
CDR3: CASSAGGWVRTEAFF; V: TRBV6-1; J: TRBJ1-1
CDR3: CASSIDLGSSYEQYF; V: TRBV19; J: TRBJ2-7